This T cell receptor beta chain was found in a study of blood T cell repertoires in COVID-19. Study-level information: Acute-phase and convalescent COVID-19 samples originated in the United States, Italy and Spain.

The CDR3 runs to 15 residues. CDR1 and CDR2 from the germline V gene are SGDLS and YYNGEE. V lost 0 bases to trimming and J lost 1 base, with 10 bases between them. In the authors' methods: Amplified reference gene primers provided the basis for estimating nucleated cell counts. TCRdb's table, derived via immunoSEQ multiplex PCR, lists solely in-frame clones and lacks some. The DNA gave D and trimming, while V, J and clone size come from that table. The sample lists about 210,000 clones; about 80% were seen once. The TCR originated in a woman aged 80 or older with COVID-19, enrolled during active disease. This chain uses TRBV9 with TRBJ1-2; D uncertain. The sample taken for sequencing was peripheral blood. CDR3 coding DNA: TGTGCCAGCAGCGTAGTTGAGGGTTTTAACTATGGCTACACCTTC. It encodes CASSVVEGFNYGYTF. Drawing the rest from reference TRBV9 and TRBJ1-2, the complete variable domain is DSGVTQTPKHLITATGQRVTLRCSPRSGDLSVYWYQQSLDQGLQFLIQYYNGEERAKGNILERFSAQQFPDLHSELNLSSLELGDSALYFCASSVVEGFNYGYTFGSGTRLTVV.